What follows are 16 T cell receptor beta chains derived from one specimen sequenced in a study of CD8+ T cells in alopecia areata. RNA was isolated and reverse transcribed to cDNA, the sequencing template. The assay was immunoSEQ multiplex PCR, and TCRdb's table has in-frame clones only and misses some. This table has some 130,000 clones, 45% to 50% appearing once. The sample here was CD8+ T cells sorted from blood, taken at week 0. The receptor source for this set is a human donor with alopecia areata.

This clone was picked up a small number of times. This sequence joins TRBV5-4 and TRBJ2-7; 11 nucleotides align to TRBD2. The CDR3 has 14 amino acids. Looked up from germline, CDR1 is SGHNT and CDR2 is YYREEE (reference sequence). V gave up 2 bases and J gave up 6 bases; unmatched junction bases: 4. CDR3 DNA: TGTGCCAGCAGCTTTAGCGGGGGGGCCGCCGAGCAGTACTTC. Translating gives CASSFSGGAAEQYF. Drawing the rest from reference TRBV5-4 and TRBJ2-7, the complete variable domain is ETGVTQSPTHLIKTRGQQVTLRCSSQSGHNTVSWYQQALGQGPQFIFQYYREEENGRGNFPPRFSGLQFPNYSSELNVNALELDDSALYLCASSFSGGAAEQYFGPGTRLTVT.

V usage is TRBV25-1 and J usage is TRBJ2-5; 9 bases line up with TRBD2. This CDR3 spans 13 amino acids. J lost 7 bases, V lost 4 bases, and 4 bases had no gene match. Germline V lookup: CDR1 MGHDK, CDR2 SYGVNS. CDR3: CASSVAGEGTQYF. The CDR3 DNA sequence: TGTGCCAGCAGTGTAGCGGGGGAAGGGACCCAGTACTTC.

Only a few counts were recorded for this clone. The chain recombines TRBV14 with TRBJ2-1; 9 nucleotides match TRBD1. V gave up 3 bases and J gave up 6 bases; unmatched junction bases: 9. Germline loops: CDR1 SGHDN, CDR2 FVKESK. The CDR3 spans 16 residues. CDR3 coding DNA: TGTGCCAGCAGCCAGTTACCGGGACAGGGAACCAATGAGCAGTTCTTC. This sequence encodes CASSQLPGQGTNEQFF.

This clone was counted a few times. CDR3: CASSENEQYF. The CDR3 nucleotides are TGCGCCAGCAGTGAAAACGAGCAGTACTTC. This chain links TRBV10-2 with TRBJ2-7; D not certain. Germline V gene sequence: CDR1 WSHSY, CDR2 SAAADI. The CDR3 has 10 amino acids. The V gene lost 3 bases and the J gene lost 5 bases, with 2 bases spanning the gap.

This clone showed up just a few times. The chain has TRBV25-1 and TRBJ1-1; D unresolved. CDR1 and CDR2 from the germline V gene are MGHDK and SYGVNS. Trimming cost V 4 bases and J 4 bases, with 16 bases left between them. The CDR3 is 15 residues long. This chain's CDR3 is CASSADPAGSTEAFF. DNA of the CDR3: TGTGCCAGCAGTGCTGACCCGGCGGGCTCCACTGAAGCTTTCTTT.

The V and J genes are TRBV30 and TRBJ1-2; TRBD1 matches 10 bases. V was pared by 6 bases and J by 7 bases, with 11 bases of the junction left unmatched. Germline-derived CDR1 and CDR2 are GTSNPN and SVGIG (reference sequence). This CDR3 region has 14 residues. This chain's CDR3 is CACEPWTGGGGYTF. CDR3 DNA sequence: TGTGCCTGCGAACCATGGACAGGGGGAGGTGGCTACACCTTC.

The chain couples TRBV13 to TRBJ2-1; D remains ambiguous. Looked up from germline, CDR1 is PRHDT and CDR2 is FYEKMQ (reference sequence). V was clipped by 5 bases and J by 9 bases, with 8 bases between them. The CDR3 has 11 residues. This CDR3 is CASSLSTEQFF. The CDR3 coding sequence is TGTGCCAGCAGCCTGAGTACTGAGCAGTTCTTC.

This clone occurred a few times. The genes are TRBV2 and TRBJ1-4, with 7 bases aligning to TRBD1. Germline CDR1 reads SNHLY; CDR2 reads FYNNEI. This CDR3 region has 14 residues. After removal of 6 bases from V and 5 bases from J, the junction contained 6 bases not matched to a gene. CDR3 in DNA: TGTGCCAGCAGGCCCGGGACAGTGAATGAAAAACTGTTTTTT. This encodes CASRPGTVNEKLFF.

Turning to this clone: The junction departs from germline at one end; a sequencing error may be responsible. The CDR3 DNA is TGCGCCAGCAGTCAATGCCCCGTGTGGGGCTTTTTT. Protein: CASSQCPVWGFF. The gene calls are TRBV23-1 and TRBJ2-3, with a tentative D call TRBD1 (5 bases). TRBV23-1 is placed among ORFs of uncertain function. The CDR3 is made up of 12 amino acids.

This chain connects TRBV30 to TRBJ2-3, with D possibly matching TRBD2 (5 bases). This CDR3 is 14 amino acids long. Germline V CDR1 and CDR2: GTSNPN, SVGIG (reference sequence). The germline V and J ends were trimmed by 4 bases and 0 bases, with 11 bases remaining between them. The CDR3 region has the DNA TGTGCCTGGAATCACGGGGTGAGCACAGATACGCAGTATTTT. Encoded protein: CAWNHGVSTDTQYF.

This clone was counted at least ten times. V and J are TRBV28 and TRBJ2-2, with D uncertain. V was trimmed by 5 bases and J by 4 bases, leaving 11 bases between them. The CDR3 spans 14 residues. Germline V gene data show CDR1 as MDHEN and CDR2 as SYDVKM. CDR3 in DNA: TGTGCCAGCAGTAGGGTCAGACCCACCGGGGAGCTGTTTTTT. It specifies CASSRVRPTGELFF.

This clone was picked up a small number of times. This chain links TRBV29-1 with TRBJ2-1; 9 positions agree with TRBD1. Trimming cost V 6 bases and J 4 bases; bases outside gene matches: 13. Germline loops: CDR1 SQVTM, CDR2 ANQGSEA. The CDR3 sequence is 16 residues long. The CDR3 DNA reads TGCAGCGTAATTTCGGGGGGACAGGGTACTTACAATGAGCAGTTCTTC. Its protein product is CSVISGGQGTYNEQFF.

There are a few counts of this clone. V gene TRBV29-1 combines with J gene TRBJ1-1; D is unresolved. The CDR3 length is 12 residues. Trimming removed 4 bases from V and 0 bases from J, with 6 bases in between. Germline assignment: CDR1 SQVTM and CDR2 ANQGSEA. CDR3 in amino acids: CSVVTLNTEAFF. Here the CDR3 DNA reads TGCAGCGTTGTGACACTGAACACTGAAGCTTTCTTT.

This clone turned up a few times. The CDR3 DNA follows: TGTGCCAGCAACCCAGGACAGGGCTATGAGCAGTTCTTC. It translates to CASNPGQGYEQFF. The chain recombines TRBV2 with TRBJ2-1, with 8 bases lining up with TRBD1. In germline, CDR1 is SNHLY, CDR2 FYNNEI. This CDR3 is 13 amino acids long. V was clipped by 7 bases and J by 8 bases; unmatched bases: 7.

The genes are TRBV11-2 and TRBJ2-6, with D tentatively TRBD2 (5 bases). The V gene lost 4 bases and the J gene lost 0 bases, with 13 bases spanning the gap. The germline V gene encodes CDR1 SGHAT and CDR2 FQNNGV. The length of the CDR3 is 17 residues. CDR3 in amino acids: CASSSPKGSSGANVLTF. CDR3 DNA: TGTGCCAGCAGCTCACCGAAAGGGAGCTCTGGGGCCAACGTCCTGACTTTC.

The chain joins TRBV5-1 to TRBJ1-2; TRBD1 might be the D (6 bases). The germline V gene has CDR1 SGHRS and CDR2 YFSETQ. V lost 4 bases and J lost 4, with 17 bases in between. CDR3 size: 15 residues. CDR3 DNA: TGCGCCAGCAGCCAAATGTCACAGGGAAGCTATGGCTACACCTTC. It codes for CASSQMSQGSYGYTF. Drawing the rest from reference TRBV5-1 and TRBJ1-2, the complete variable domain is KAGVTQTPRYLIKTRGQQVTLSCSPISGHRSVSWYQQTPGQGLQFLFEYFSETQRNKGNFPGRFSGRQFSNSRSEMNVSTLELGDSALYLCASSQMSQGSYGYTFGSGTRLTVV.